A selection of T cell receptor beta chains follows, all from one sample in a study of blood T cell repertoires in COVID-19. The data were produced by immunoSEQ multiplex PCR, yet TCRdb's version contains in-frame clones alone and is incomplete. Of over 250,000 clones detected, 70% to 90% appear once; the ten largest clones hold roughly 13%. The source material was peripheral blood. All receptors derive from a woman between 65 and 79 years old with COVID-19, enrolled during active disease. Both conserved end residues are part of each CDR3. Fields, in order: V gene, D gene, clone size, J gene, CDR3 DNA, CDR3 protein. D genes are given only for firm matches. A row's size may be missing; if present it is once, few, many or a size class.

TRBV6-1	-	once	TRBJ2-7	TGTGCCAGCAGTGAAGCCTTAAGGACAGAATCCTACGAGCAGTACTTC	CASSEALRTESYEQYF
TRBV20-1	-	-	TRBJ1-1	TGCAGTGCTAGTAAAGGGGGTCCGAACACTGAAGCTTTCTTT	CSASKGGPNTEAFF
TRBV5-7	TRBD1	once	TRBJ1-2	TGTGCCAGCACCCGAACCGGGACAGGGGGCGGGCGAGGTGGCTACACCTTC	CASTRTGTGGGRGGYTF
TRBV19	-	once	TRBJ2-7	TGTGCCAGTACCAGCAGGACAGACTCCTACGAGCAGTACTTC	CASTSRTDSYEQYF
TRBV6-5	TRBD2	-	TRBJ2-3	TGTGCCAGCAACGGCGGGGGGGCCCCAGATACGCAGTATTTT	CASNGGGAPDTQYF
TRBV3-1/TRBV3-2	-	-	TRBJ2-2	TGTGCCAGCAGCCAATATGACACCGGGGAGCTGTTTTTT	CASSQYDTGELFF
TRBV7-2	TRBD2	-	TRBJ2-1	TGTGCCAGCAGCTCCAATCGACTAGCGGGGTACAATGAGCAGTTCTTC	CASSSNRLAGYNEQFF
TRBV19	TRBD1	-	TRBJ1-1	TGTGCCAGTAGTATAGTCAGGGGGTCGGTCAACACTGAAGCTTTCTTT	CASSIVRGSVNTEAFF
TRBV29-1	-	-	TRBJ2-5	TGCAGCGTACGAACAGGGGAGACCCAGTACTTC	CSVRTGETQYF
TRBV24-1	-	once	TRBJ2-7	TGTGCCACCAGTGATCGGGGGACGTCCTACGAGCAGTACTTC	CATSDRGTSYEQYF
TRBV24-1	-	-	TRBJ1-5	TGTGCCACCAGTGATTATCCGGGAGGGGCGGTCAATCAGCCCCAGCATTTT	CATSDYPGGAVNQPQHF
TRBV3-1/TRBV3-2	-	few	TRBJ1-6	TGTGCCAGCAGCCAAGATTCAGGGACTTATAATTCACCCCTCCACTTT	CASSQDSGTYNSPLHF
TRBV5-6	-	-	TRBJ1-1	TGTGCCAGCAGCTTGGGCTTAACAGGGACCGGTATGGAAGCTTTCTTT	CASSLGLTGTGMEAFF
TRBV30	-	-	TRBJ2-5	TGTGCCTGGAGCTCAGACCAAGAGACCCAGTACTTC	CAWSSDQETQYF
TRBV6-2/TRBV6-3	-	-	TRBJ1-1	TGTGCCAGCAGTTACTCGAATAGGAGAGGCTCTGAAGCTTTCTTT	CASSYSNRRGSEAFF
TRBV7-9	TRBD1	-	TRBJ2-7	TGTGCCAGCAGCACGCGGACAGGGCCCGGCGAGCAGTACTTC	CASSTRTGPGEQYF
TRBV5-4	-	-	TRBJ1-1	TGTGCCAGCAGCTGGAGCAGCTACACTGAAGCTTTCTTT	CASSWSSYTEAFF
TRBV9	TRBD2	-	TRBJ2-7	TGTGCCAGCAGCGTAAGCGGGGACGTTACCTACGAGCAGTACTTC	CASSVSGDVTYEQYF
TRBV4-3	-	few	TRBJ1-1	TGCGCCAGCAGCCGAGGATCGTCAATCACTGAAGCTTTCTTT	CASSRGSSITEAFF
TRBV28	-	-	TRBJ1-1	TGTGCCAGCAGAGGACGCCCTATTCGGGGGAACACTGAAGCTTTCTTT	CASRGRPIRGNTEAFF
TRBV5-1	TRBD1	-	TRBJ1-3	TGCGCCAGCAGCTTGTCCGGGACAGGGGTTGGAAACACCATATATTTT	CASSLSGTGVGNTIYF
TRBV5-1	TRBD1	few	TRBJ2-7	TGCGCCAGCAGCTCAGGGGGACAGCAGTACGAGCAGTACTTC	CASSSGGQQYEQYF
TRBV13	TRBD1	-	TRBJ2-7	TGTGCCAGCAGCTTCGGGACAGGGTCCTACGAGCAGTACTTC	CASSFGTGSYEQYF
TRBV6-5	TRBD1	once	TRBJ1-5	TGTGCCAGCAGTCCGGACAGGGTCTATCAGCCCCAGCATTTT	CASSPDRVYQPQHF
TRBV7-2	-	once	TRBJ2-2	TGTGCCAGCAGCCCTCACACCGGGGAGCTGTTTTTT	CASSPHTGELFF
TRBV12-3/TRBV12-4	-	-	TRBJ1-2	TGTGCCAGCAGTCTGGGGGGAGTTGGCTACACCTTC	CASSLGGVGYTF
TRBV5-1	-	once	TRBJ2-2	TGCGCCAGCAGCTTGACGGTACAGCTAAACACCGGGGAGCTGTTTTTT	CASSLTVQLNTGELFF
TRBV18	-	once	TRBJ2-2	TGTGCCAGCTCACCAGGGCAGAACACCGGGGAGCTGTTTTTT	CASSPGQNTGELFF
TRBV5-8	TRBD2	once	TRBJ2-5	TGTGCCAGCAGCTCCGGGATAGCGGGGAGGCAAGAGACCCAGTACTTC	CASSSGIAGRQETQYF
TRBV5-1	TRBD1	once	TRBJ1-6	TGCGCCAGCAGCCCAGGGGGCGCGGGTAATTCACCCCTCCACTTT	CASSPGGAGNSPLHF
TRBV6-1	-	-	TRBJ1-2	TGTGCCAGCAGTGATGATTGGGGGGAACCGGACTATGGCTACACCTTC	CASSDDWGEPDYGYTF
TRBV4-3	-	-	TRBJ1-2	TGCGCCAGCAGTCCCGACAGGAACAGCTATGGCTACACCTTC	CASSPDRNSYGYTF
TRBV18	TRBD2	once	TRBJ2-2	TGTGCCAGCTCACCCGGACTAGCCGCGAACACCGGGGAGCTGTTTTTT	CASSPGLAANTGELFF
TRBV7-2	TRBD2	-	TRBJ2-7	TGTGCCAGCAGCTTAGATAGCGGGGAGAGCTACGAGCAGTACTTC	CASSLDSGESYEQYF
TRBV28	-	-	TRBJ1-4	TGTGCCAGCAAGTTAGGTGGGCATGGTGAAAAACTGTTTTTT	CASKLGGHGEKLFF
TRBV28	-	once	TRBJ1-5	TGTGCCAGCAGGACCACAGGGAACAATCAGCCCCAGCATTTT	CASRTTGNNQPQHF
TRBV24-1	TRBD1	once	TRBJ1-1	TGTGCCACCAGCCCGGGACAGGGGGCTCGGGGAGCTTTCTTT	CATSPGQGARGAFF
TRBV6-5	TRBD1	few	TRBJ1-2	TGTGCCAGCAGCGGGAACAGGGGGCCGAACTATGGCTACACCTTC	CASSGNRGPNYGYTF
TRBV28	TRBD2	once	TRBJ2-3	TGTGCCAGCAGTTCCCGACTAGCGCCTAGCACAGATACGCAGTATTTT	CASSSRLAPSTDTQYF
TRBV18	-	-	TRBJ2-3	TGTGCCAGCTCACCATTTGGAAGGGGAGATACGCAGTATTTT	CASSPFGRGDTQYF
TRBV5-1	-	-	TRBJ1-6	TGCGCCAGCAGCATCGCTCCAGGAAACGCGAATTCACCCCTCCACTTT	CASSIAPGNANSPLHF
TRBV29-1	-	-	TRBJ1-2	TGCAGCGTTGGGCAGGGAAGAGGCTACACCTTC	CSVGQGRGYTF
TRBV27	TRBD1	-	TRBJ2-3	TGTGCCAGCACTCATACGGGCCAGGGGGCAAATACGCAGTATTTT	CASTHTGQGANTQYF
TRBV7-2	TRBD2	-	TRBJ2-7	TGTGCCAGCAGCTTAGGTCCTAGCGGGATTTACGAGCAGTACTTC	CASSLGPSGIYEQYF
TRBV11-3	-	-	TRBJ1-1	TGTGCCAGCAGCCGGGGGGGACCGAACACTGAAGCTTTCTTT	CASSRGGPNTEAFF
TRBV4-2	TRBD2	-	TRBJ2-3	TGTGCCAGCAGCCAAGTGGGGGGCGGGGGGACCACAGATACGCAGTATTTT	CASSQVGGGGTTDTQYF
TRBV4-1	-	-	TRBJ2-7	TGCGCCAGCAGCCAAGATCTGCGGGAGCAGTACTTC	CASSQDLREQYF
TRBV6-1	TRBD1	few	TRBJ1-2	TGTGCCAGCAGTGACGGGACAGGGGTGGACTATGGCTACACCTTC	CASSDGTGVDYGYTF